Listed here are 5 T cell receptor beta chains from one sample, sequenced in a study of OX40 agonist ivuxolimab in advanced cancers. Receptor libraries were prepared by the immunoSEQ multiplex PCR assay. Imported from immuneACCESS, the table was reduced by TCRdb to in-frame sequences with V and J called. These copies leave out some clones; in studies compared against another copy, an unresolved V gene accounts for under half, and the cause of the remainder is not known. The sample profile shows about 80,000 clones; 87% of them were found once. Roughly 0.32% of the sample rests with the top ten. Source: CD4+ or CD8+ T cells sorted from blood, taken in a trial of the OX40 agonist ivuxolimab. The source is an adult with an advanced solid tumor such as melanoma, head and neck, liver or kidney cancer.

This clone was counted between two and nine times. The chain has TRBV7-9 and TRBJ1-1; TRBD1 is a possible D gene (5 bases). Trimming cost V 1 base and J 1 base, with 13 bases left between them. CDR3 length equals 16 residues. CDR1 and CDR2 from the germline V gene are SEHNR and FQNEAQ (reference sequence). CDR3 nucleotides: TGTGCCAGCAGCTTAGGAGGAGGCAGGGCGAACACTGAAGCTTTCTTT. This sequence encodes CASSLGGGRANTEAFF. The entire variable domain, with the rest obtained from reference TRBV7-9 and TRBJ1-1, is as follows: DTGVSQNPRHKITKRGQNVTFRCDPISEHNRLYWYRQTLGQGPEFLTYFQNEAQLEKSRLLSDRFSAERPKGSFSTLEIQRTEQGDSAMYLCASSLGGGRANTEAFFGQGTRLTVV.

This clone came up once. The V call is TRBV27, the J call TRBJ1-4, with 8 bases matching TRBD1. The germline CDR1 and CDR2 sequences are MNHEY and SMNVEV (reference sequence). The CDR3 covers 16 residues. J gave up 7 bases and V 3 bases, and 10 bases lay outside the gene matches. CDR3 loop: CASSFSFGQGAEKLFF. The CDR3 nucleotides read TGTGCCAGCAGTTTTTCTTTCGGGCAGGGGGCTGAAAAACTGTTTTTT.

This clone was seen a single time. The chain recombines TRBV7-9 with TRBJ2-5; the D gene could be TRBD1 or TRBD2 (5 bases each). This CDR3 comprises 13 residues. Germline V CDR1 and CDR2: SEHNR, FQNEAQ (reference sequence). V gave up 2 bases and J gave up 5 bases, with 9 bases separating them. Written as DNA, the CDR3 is TGTGCCAGCAGCTTACGAGGGGTTGAGACCCAGTACTTC. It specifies CASSLRGVETQYF.

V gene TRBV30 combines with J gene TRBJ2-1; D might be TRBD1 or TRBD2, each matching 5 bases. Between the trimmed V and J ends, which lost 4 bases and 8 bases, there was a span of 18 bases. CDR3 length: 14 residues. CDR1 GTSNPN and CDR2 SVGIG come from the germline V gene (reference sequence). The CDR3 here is CAWKRGRGVDEQFF. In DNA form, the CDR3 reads TGTGCCTGGAAGCGTGGCCGGGGCGTGGATGAGCAGTTCTTC.

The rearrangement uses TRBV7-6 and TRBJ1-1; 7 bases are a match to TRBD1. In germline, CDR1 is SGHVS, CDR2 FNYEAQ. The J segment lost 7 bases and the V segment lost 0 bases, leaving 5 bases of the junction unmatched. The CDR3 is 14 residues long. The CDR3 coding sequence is TGTGCCAGCAGCTTAGCGACAGGGCTGGGTGAAGCTTTCTTT. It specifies CASSLATGLGEAFF.